This T cell receptor beta chain was captured by sequencing in a study of T cells in localized non-small cell lung cancer. Study outcomes and limitations: Detection in adjacent lung was observed for a median around 50 of the top 100 tumor clones.

With respect to this clone: Antigen specificity is unknown.

The protocol was immunoSEQ multiplex PCR, while the TCRdb copy is restricted to in-frame clones and leaves out a portion. The table shows around 29,000 clones, with 85% to 90% occurring only once. Germline V lookup: CDR1 SGHVS, CDR2 FQNEAQ. V was clipped by 8 bases and J by 0 bases, with 11 bases between them. The CDR3 runs to 13 residues. The specimen comprised peripheral blood, sampled before any cancer treatment. This sequence joins TRBV7-8 and TRBJ2-7, with a tentative D call TRBD2 (5 bases). This receptor was identified in a female donor at least 60 years old with stage III squamous cell lung carcinoma. The CDR3 sequence is CASRPGDSYEQYF. CDR3 DNA: TGTGCCAGCCGGCCCGGGGACTCCTACGAGCAGTACTTC.